Below, 10 T cell receptor beta chains from the same sample are listed, as sequenced in a study of cytomegalovirus exposure and HLA in healthy donors. 60 Vbeta and 13 Jbeta primers were used in PCR. The assay was immunoSEQ multiplex PCR, and TCRdb's table has in-frame clones only and misses some. The data show under 200,000 clones, around 62% seen once. Sample: PBMCs. The receptors were gathered from a man aged 40-50 years in good health and CMV-seronegative.

The table lists this clone with a count of one. This chain links TRBV6-1 with TRBJ1-2, with D perhaps matching TRBD1 (6 bases). Germline loops: CDR1 MNHNS, CDR2 SASEGT. The V and J ends lost 2 bases and 2 bases respectively, with 15 bases between them. The CDR3 covers 16 residues. CDR3 DNA sequence: TGTGCCAGCAGTGAAAAAGGGCAGGGGCCCAACTATGGCTACACCTTC. Amino acids: CASSEKGQGPNYGYTF.

The V and J genes are TRBV6-4 and TRBJ2-1, with D perhaps TRBD2 (8 bases). Germline CDR1 MRHNA, CDR2 SNTAGT. The CDR3 covers 16 residues. V lost 3 bases, J lost 5 bases, and 17 bases lay in between. Here the CDR3 DNA reads TGTGCCAGCAGTGAACAACCGGGAGGGGGCCACAATGAGCAGTTCTTC. Translated, it gives CASSEQPGGGHNEQFF.

The chain is built from TRBV6-1 and TRBJ2-7; maybe TRBD1 (5 bases). CDR1 and CDR2 from the germline V gene are MNHNS and SASEGT. The CDR3 sequence is 14 residues long. Trimming took off 2 bases at V and 3 bases at J, with 11 bases between the two ends. The chain's CDR3 is CASSEHTGHYEQYF. CDR3 DNA: TGTGCCAGCAGTGAACACACAGGCCACTACGAGCAGTACTTC.

In this sample, this clone turned up a few times. J is TRBJ2-1 and V is TRBV5-4; D is undetermined. Trimming shortened V by 0 bases and J by 4 bases, and 8 bases separated the two germline ends. CDR3 length: 14 amino acids. The germline V gene encodes CDR1 SGHNT and CDR2 YYREEE (reference sequence). CDR3 coding DNA: TGTGCCAGCAGCTTGGGGCCCCAGTACAATGAGCAGTTCTTC. Protein product: CASSLGPQYNEQFF. Together with reference TRBV5-4 and TRBJ2-1, the CDR3 gives the full variable domain: ETGVTQSPTHLIKTRGQQVTLRCSSQSGHNTVSWYQQALGQGPQFIFQYYREEENGRGNFPPRFSGLQFPNYSSELNVNALELDDSALYLCASSLGPQYNEQFFGPGTRLTVL.

This chain joins TRBV19 and TRBJ1-1; D is ambiguous. The germline V and J ends were trimmed by 1 base and 1 base, with 10 bases remaining between them. The CDR3 is 15 residues long. In germline, CDR1 is LNHDA, CDR2 SQIVND (reference sequence). CDR3 sequence reads: CASSIAPGKNTEAFF. The CDR3 DNA reads as TGTGCCAGTAGTATAGCTCCCGGGAAGAACACTGAAGCTTTCTTT. The entire variable domain, with the rest obtained from reference TRBV19 and TRBJ1-1, is as follows: DGGITQSPKYLFRKEGQNVTLSCEQNLNHDAMYWYRQDPGQGLRLIYYSQIVNDFQKGDIAEGYSVSREKKESFPLTVTSAQKNPTAFYLCASSIAPGKNTEAFFGQGTRLTVV.

In the case of this clone: The sample has other DNA sequences that encode this CDR3 too. The V call is TRBV6-1, the J call TRBJ2-1, with no clear D. With 0 bases removed from V and 3 bases from J, the gap between germline ends came to 3 bases. The CDR3 is 13 amino acids. Germline V gene lookup returns CDR1 MNHNS and CDR2 SASEGT. In nucleotides, the CDR3 is TGTGCCAGCAGTGAAGCCAGCTACAATGAGCAGTTCTTC. This gives the protein CASSEASYNEQFF.

V gene TRBV2 combines with J gene TRBJ1-3; a weak D match, TRBD1 (5 bases). The CDR3 is 15 amino acids. V lost 7 bases to trimming and J lost 2 bases, with 15 bases between them. Germline CDR1 SNHLY, CDR2 FYNNEI. This chain's CDR3 is CASTPTPTAGNTIYF. In nucleotides, the CDR3 is TGTGCCAGCACCCCGACCCCGACAGCTGGAAACACCATATATTTT.

Only one count was recorded for this clone. A read error may account for a junction end that differs from germline. This chain joins TRBV7-2 and TRBJ2-7; tentatively, D is TRBD1 (5 bases). Germline assignment: CDR1 SGHTA and CDR2 FQGNSA. The CDR3 is 11 residues long. The CDR3 loop is CASSLVGALDF. CDR3 bases: TGTGCCAGCAGCTTAGTAGGGGCCCTAGACTTC.

The chain recombines TRBV27 with TRBJ1-1; perhaps TRBD1 as D (6 bases). The V and J ends lost 6 bases and 4 bases respectively, with 18 bases between them. Germline loops: CDR1 MNHEY, CDR2 SMNVEV (reference sequence). The CDR3 extends over 15 amino acids. CDR3 DNA: TGTGCCAGCAGCTCAGTTCAACAGGGCGGCACTGAAGCTTTCTTT. This encodes CASSSVQQGGTEAFF.

The table lists this clone with a few counts. The chain is built from TRBV9 and TRBJ1-1, with D perhaps matching TRBD1 (6 bases). The germline V gene encodes CDR1 SGDLS and CDR2 YYNGEE. V lost 4 bases, J lost 6 bases, and 13 bases lay in between. The length of the CDR3 is 13 residues. For the CDR3, the DNA is TGTGCCAGCAGCACTTGGGGGGGCGCTGAAGCTTTCTTT. Translated, it gives CASSTWGGAEAFF.